This T cell receptor beta chain was obtained from a study of radiotherapy plus CTLA-4 blockade in lung cancer. The assay was immunoSEQ multiplex PCR, and TCRdb's table has in-frame clones only and misses some. The sample carries some 110,000 clones, 78% recorded once. Study-level findings and limits: Blood saw expansion of tumor-derived TCR clones after radiotherapy plus ipilimumab.

The J segment lost 4 bases and the V segment lost 7 bases, leaving 9 bases of the junction unmatched. The CDR3 is 15 residues long. Germline CDR1 is SGHDT and CDR2 is YYEEEE. Comments on this clone: Antigen: not known.

The source of this sequence is a human donor with non-small cell lung cancer who had a partial response to radiotherapy plus ipilimumab. Sample: peripheral blood, taken from a patient treated with radiotherapy plus ipilimumab. V and J are TRBV5-6 and TRBJ2-2; the match to TRBD1 covers 8 bases. Here the CDR3 DNA reads TGTGCCAGCGAATCCAGGGGGCGCGTCACCGGGGAGCTGTTTTTT. Translated: CASESRGRVTGELFF. Combining the CDR3 with reference TRBV5-6 and TRBJ2-2 gives the whole variable domain DAGVTQSPTHLIKTRGQQVTLRCSPKSGHDTVSWYQQALGQGPQFIFQYYEEEERQRGNFPDRFSGHQFPNYSSELNVNALLLGDSALYLCASESRGRVTGELFFGEGSRLTVL.